These 12 T cell receptor beta chains originate from one sample sequenced in a study of cytomegalovirus exposure and HLA in healthy donors. The PCR contained 60 Vbeta and 13 Jbeta primers. Using immunoSEQ multiplex PCR, the repertoire was profiled, and TCRdb retains in-frame clones only, with some absent. The table records some 150,000 clones, 70% to 85% of them present only once. Material for sequencing was PBMCs. The receptors here all came from a woman in her thirties or forties in good health and CMV-seronegative.

The CDR3 region has the DNA TGTGCCAGCAGCTCCCTACAGGGGGCCTACGAGCAGTACTTC. Protein sequence: CASSSLQGAYEQYF. The chain links TRBV5-4 to TRBJ2-7; 8 positions match TRBD1. Trimming removed 3 bases from V and 2 bases from J; junction bases left unmatched: 4. CDR1 is SGHNT, CDR2 YYREEE, per germline (reference sequence). The CDR3 runs 14 residues. Combining the CDR3 with reference TRBV5-4 and TRBJ2-7 gives the whole variable domain ETGVTQSPTHLIKTRGQQVTLRCSSQSGHNTVSWYQQALGQGPQFIFQYYREEENGRGNFPPRFSGLQFPNYSSELNVNALELDDSALYLCASSSLQGAYEQYFGPGTRLTVT.

The rearrangement links TRBV13 to TRBJ2-7, with a tentative D call TRBD1 (5 bases). V was cut by 2 bases and J by 3 bases, with 11 bases left in between. The V gene's germline CDR1 is PRHDT and CDR2 FYEKMQ (reference sequence). This CDR3 is built from 14 residues. The CDR3 here is CASSLSGWLYEQYF. CDR3 in DNA: TGTGCCAGCAGCTTATCAGGGTGGCTCTACGAGCAGTACTTC.

With regard to this clone: One junction end does not reproduce the germline sequence, and a read error may be involved. V usage is TRBV4-3 and J usage is TRBJ2-4; TRBD2 matches at 9 bases. The CDR3 length is 17 residues. Germline V gene sequence: CDR1 LGHNA, CDR2 YSLEER. For the CDR3, the DNA is TGCGCCAGCAGCCAAGACTTAGCGGGAGTAGCCAAAAACAGTCAGTACTTC. It is translated as CASSQDLAGVAKNSQYF.

This chain connects TRBV7-3 to TRBJ2-1, with D perhaps matching TRBD2 (5 bases). The CDR3 runs to 13 residues. Between the trimmed V and J ends, which lost 5 bases and 12 bases, there was a span of 17 bases. Germline V gene lookup returns CDR1 SGHTA and CDR2 FQGTGA. The CDR3 region is CASSRVDAGSQFF. The CDR3 DNA reads as TGTGCCAGCAGCAGAGTCGACGCGGGTTCGCAGTTCTTC.

This chain links TRBV5-6 with TRBJ2-4, with TRBD1 identical over 7 bases. Germline CDR1 and CDR2: SGHDT and YYEEEE. CDR3 size: 16 residues. Trimming cost V 4 bases and J 0 bases; bases outside gene matches: 7. CDR3: CASSVPGTVAKNIQYF. CDR3 nucleotides: TGTGCCAGCAGCGTACCCGGGACAGTAGCCAAAAACATTCAGTACTTC. Full variable domain (missing parts from reference TRBV5-6 and TRBJ2-4): DAGVTQSPTHLIKTRGQQVTLRCSPKSGHDTVSWYQQALGQGPQFIFQYYEEEERQRGNFPDRFSGHQFPNYSSELNVNALLLGDSALYLCASSVPGTVAKNIQYFGAGTRLSVL.

The chain couples TRBV27 to TRBJ2-3; TRBD2 aligns across 10 bases. Germline trimming cut 5 bases from V and 5 bases from J; bases unmatched to any gene: 7. The CDR3 covers 15 residues. Germline V gives CDR1 MNHEY, CDR2 SMNVEV (reference sequence). The CDR3, as DNA: TGTGCCAGCAGTCTAGGGGCTAGCGGGAGAGATACGCAGTATTTT. It specifies CASSLGASGRDTQYF.

This clone was counted a few times. This chain uses TRBV21-1 with TRBJ2-1; the table assigns TRBD2, which was not confirmed against the DNA. TRBV21-1 represents a pseudogene. The CDR3 spans 18 residues. The CDR3 nucleotides are TGTGCCAGCAGCAAAGGGGTCGCTAGCCTGAGCTCCTACAATGAGCAGTTCTTC. It yields the protein CASSKGVASLSSYNEQFF.

This chain joins TRBV9 and TRBJ2-1, with 7 nucleotides matching TRBD2. The CDR3 totals 16 residues. J gave up 0 bases and V 0 bases, and 3 bases lay outside the gene matches. The germline V gene encodes CDR1 SGDLS and CDR2 YYNGEE. This chain's CDR3 is CASSVGGSYSYNEQFF. The CDR3 coding sequence is TGTGCCAGCAGCGTAGGCGGGAGTTACTCCTACAATGAGCAGTTCTTC.

The chain joins TRBV18 to TRBJ2-4; the match to TRBD2 covers 9 bases. This CDR3 has 14 residues. The germline CDR1 and CDR2 sequences are KGHSH and LQKENI. The V and J ends lost 0 bases and 11 bases, in that order; junction bases with no gene match: 5. CDR3 DNA sequence: TGTGCCAGCTCACCACCAGTAGCGGGAGCGGTTCAGTACTTC. Encoded protein: CASSPPVAGAVQYF.

The chain couples TRBV5-1 to TRBJ2-7, with D perhaps matching TRBD1 (6 bases). The CDR3 loop spans 14 amino acids. The germline gives CDR1 SGHRS, CDR2 YFSETQ. V lost 3 bases and J 6 bases, leaving 16 bases between the germline ends. CDR3 in DNA: TGCGCCAGCAGCTATGGACAGTCGTATCGCGAGCAGTACTTC. As protein: CASSYGQSYREQYF.

V is TRBV29-1 and J is TRBJ2-7; 10 bases are a match to TRBD2. Germline-derived CDR1 and CDR2 are SQVTM and ANQGSEA. The CDR3 runs 14 residues. Trimming at V came to 2 bases and at J to 4 bases, leaving 5 bases not matched to a gene. In DNA, the CDR3 is TGCAGCGTTGAACTGCTAGCGGGAGATTACGAGCAGTACTTC. Encoded protein: CSVELLAGDYEQYF.

V is TRBV6-1 and J is TRBJ1-3; a weak D match, TRBD1 (6 bases). Germline V CDR1 and CDR2: MNHNS, SASEGT. The ends were cut back, 5 bases at V and 0 bases at J, with 11 bases in the middle. The CDR3 runs 15 residues. Written as DNA, the CDR3 is TGTGCCAGCAGTACCGACAGGAACTCTGGAAACACCATATATTTT. Translating gives CASSTDRNSGNTIYF.